This TCR beta chain was identified in a study of T-cell memory formation after mild COVID-19. Looking at the study overall: Largely, TCR clusters stayed within a single donor.

The germline V gene encodes CDR1 MNHEY and CDR2 SVGEGT. There are 14 residues in the CDR3. V was shortened by 1 base and J by 4 bases, with 10 bases between the two germline ends. Each CDR3 protein is one row after TCRdb ran MiXCR on the 5' RACE reads. Among a few hundred thousand distinct CDR3 sequences, roughly 10% were seen once, and the ten largest hold approximately 3%. This clonotype was seen only a few times. This chain connects TRBV6-2 or TRBV6-3 to TRBJ1-2, with D possibly TRBD1 on 5 matching bases. This clonotype originated in a man aged 18-30 years who had mild COVID-19 (a few samples of this study predate the infection). Cell type and time point are not known. The sequenced material came from PBMCs or a T cell subset sorted from them (not recorded which). CDR3 DNA sequence: TGTGCCAGCAGTTACTGGGGACGGATCTATGGCTACACCTTC. Translation: CASSYWGRIYGYTF.